This TCR beta chain came from a study of T cells after yellow fever vaccination. Study findings and constraints: The study re-detected most primary-vaccination clones after the booster (roughly 96% CD4, roughly 88% CD8). The CD4 and CD8 compartments had a small share of their clonotypes in common. Abundant bulk-population clonotypes could contaminate the FACS-sorted repertoires.

UMIs and a universal primer site were added when TCR cDNA was made by 5'RACE template switching. A single record per CDR3 protein comes from TCRdb applying MiXCR to the 5' RACE reads. Here the sample spans roughly 320,000 distinct CDR3 sequences, around 11% being singletons. Germline V lookup: CDR1 KGHSH, CDR2 LQKENI. The CDR3 covers 16 residues. Trimming took 3 bases from V and 0 from J; bases not matched to a gene: 2. This clonotype has ten or more counts. Its specificity is not known. This specimen was CD4+ T cells sorted from PBMCs, taken 45 days after the yellow fever booster vaccination. The TCR comes from a man aged 18 to 30 who received the YFV17D yellow fever vaccine. The rearrangement uses TRBV18 and TRBJ2-5; 12 nucleotides line up with TRBD2. The CDR3 region is CASSPGLAGNQETQYF. DNA for the CDR3: TGTGCCAGCTCACCCGGACTAGCGGGGAACCAAGAGACCCAGTACTTC.